One T cell receptor (beta chain) is described in this entry. What it binds is unknown. These data belong to a study of T cell repertoires in cytomegalovirus infection. Background on the study: Signatures in public TCR beta sequences pointed to both CMV infection and matching HLA type. General study results and limits: Ex vivo, HLA-C-restricted CMV-specific TCR beta clonotypes prevailed over the rest of the response. Carriers of CMV plus the relevant HLA were identified by cumulative public TCR beta family frequency.

Trimming took 0 bases from V and 7 from J; bases not matched to a gene: 5. The length of the CDR3 is 16 residues. Germline CDR1 reads SGHDT; CDR2 reads YYEEEE. In TCRdb, the reads were re-called with MiXCR into one record per CDR3 protein. Of around 300,000 distinct CDR3 sequences detected, about 26% appear once; the ten largest clones hold approximately 15%. The sample consisted of PBMCs. The TCR comes from a human donor in good health (CMV status not recorded). Some clones in this sample may be carry-over from other donors' samples. The V and J genes are TRBV5-6 and TRBJ2-1; 12 bases match TRBD2. CDR3 region: CASSLAGLAGKNEQFF. The CDR3 DNA sequence: TGTGCCAGCAGCTTGGCGGGACTAGCGGGTAAGAATGAGCAGTTCTTC.